Listed below are T cell receptor beta chains from one sample, sequenced in a study of OX40 agonist ivuxolimab in advanced cancers. Sequenced by immunoSEQ multiplex PCR; TCRdb stores in-frame clones only, minus some. The table has roughly 53,000 clones, 75% to 80% seen once. The source material was CD4+ or CD8+ T cells sorted from blood, sampled in a trial of the OX40 agonist ivuxolimab. All receptors come from an adult with an advanced solid tumor such as melanoma, head and neck, liver or kidney cancer. The CDR3 runs from the conserved cysteine through the conserved F or W. D genes are given only for firm matches.

>.|TRBJ2-7|TRBV5-1
CASSLVAGGPYEQYF
TGCGCCAGCAGCTTGGTCGCAGGGGGGCCCTACGAGCAGTACTTC
>.|TRBJ2-2|TRBV5-1
CASSLDQPGNTGELFF
TGCGCCAGCAGCTTGGATCAACCGGGGAACACCGGGGAGCTGTTTTTT
>.|TRBJ2-1|TRBV5-6
CASSLVGGRRGNEQFF
TGTGCCAGCAGCTTGGTGGGGGGCCGCCGTGGGAATGAGCAGTTCTTC
>TRBD2|TRBJ2-7|TRBV11-2
CASSAAGGLLEQYF
TGTGCCAGCAGCGCAGCGGGGGGGCTCCTCGAGCAGTACTTC
>.|TRBJ1-2|TRBV28
CASQTGGYGYTF
TGTGCCAGCCAGACCGGTGGCTATGGCTACACCTTC
>.|TRBJ2-3|TRBV11-3
CASSLASSTDTQYF
TGTGCCAGCAGCTTAGCCTCTAGCACAGATACGCAGTATTTT
>.|TRBJ2-7|TRBV7-2
CASTIARQGNYEQYF
TGTGCCAGCACTATAGCTCGCCAGGGGAACTACGAGCAGTACTTC
>.|TRBJ2-3|TRBV5-4
CASSLREGTDTQYF
TGTGCCAGCAGCTTAAGGGAAGGTACAGATACGCAGTATTTT
>.|TRBJ1-5|TRBV28
CATLRVAGRSGQPQHF
TGTGCCACACTAAGGGTCGCAGGACGCTCTGGGCAGCCCCAGCATTTT
>TRBD2|TRBJ2-3|TRBV27
CASRQTSGRASDTQYF
TGTGCCAGCAGACAGACTAGCGGGAGGGCGTCCGATACGCAGTATTTT
>TRBD2|TRBJ2-2|TRBV9
CASSPRGGLASTGELFF
TGTGCCAGCAGCCCCAGGGGGGGACTAGCAAGCACCGGGGAGCTGTTTTTT